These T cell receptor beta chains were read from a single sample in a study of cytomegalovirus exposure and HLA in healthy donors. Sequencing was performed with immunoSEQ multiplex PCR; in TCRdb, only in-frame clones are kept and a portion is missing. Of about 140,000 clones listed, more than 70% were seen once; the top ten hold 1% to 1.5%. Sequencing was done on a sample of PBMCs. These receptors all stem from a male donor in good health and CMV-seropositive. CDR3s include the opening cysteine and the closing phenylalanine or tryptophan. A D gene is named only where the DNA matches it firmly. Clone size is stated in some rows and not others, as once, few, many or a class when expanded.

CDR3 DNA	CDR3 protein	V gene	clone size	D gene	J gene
TGTGCCAGCAGCCCCCAGGGTCCCGGGGAAAAACTGTTTTTT	CASSPQGPGEKLFF	TRBV7-6	NA	NA	TRBJ1-4
TGTGCCAGCGGGTCAGGGGGGTATCAGCCCCAGCATTTT	CASGSGGYQPQHF	TRBV6-5	NA	TRBD1	TRBJ1-5
TGTGCCAGCAGCCGGAACAGGGTCGGTGAAAAACTGTTTTTT	CASSRNRVGEKLFF	TRBV7-2	few	NA	TRBJ1-4
TGTGCCAGCTCACCACCCGGGACAGGGGAAGAGACCCAGTACTTC	CASSPPGTGEETQYF	TRBV18	NA	TRBD1	TRBJ2-5
TGTGCCAGCAGCGCCGCTAGCGGGGCATACAATGAGCAGTTCTTC	CASSAASGAYNEQFF	TRBV9	once	TRBD2	TRBJ2-1
TGTGCCAGCAGCTTGGAGACAAATGAGCAGTACTTC	CASSLETNEQYF	TRBV5-4	once	NA	TRBJ2-7
TGCGCCAGCAGAACGGGGACAGGGGACTACGAGCAGTACTTC	CASRTGTGDYEQYF	TRBV5-1	NA	TRBD1	TRBJ2-7
TGTGCCAGCAGCCAGACATGGAGCACAGATACGCAGTATTTT	CASSQTWSTDTQYF	TRBV5-4	few	NA	TRBJ2-3
TGTGCCAGTAGTACCTCATCTAGCGGGTGGGGCTACGAGCAGTACTTC	CASSTSSSGWGYEQYF	TRBV19	once	TRBD2	TRBJ2-7
TGTGCCAGTTCGTTGTTAGCGGGCGATACCTACAATGAGCAGTTCTTC	CASSLLAGDTYNEQFF	TRBV19	few	TRBD2	TRBJ2-1
TGTGCCAGCCGCAACAACCACGTATCCAAAGAGACCCAGTACTTC	CASRNNHVSKETQYF	TRBV19	NA	NA	TRBJ2-5
TGTGCCAGCAGTTTGCCCGACAACGGGGAGCTGTTTTTT	CASSLPDNGELFF	TRBV27	NA	NA	TRBJ2-2
TGTGCCAGCAGAGTAGCGGGGCGCCTCACAGATACGCAGTATTTT	CASRVAGRLTDTQYF	TRBV28	NA	TRBD2	TRBJ2-3
TGTGCCAGCAGCCCCCCAGCGGGGGGGCCGGAGGAGACCCAGTACTTC	CASSPPAGGPEETQYF	TRBV5-6	NA	TRBD2	TRBJ2-5
TGTGCCAGCAGCGAGAGGGGACTAGCGGGAGGTATAGATACGCAGTATTTT	CASSERGLAGGIDTQYF	TRBV9	NA	TRBD2	TRBJ2-3
TGTGCCAGCAGCTTAATAGGGACTTCAATGTGGGAGACCCAGTACTTC	CASSLIGTSMWETQYF	TRBV7-3	few	NA	TRBJ2-5
TGTGCCAGTAGTATGCTACCGGGACTCCGGGGCTATGGCTACACCTTC	CASSMLPGLRGYGYTF	TRBV19	few	NA	TRBJ1-2
TGTGCCAGCAGCTTGGCCCCGGACAGGGCCCACGAGCAGTACTTC	CASSLAPDRAHEQYF	TRBV5-4	NA	TRBD1	TRBJ2-7
TGTGCTAGTGGGGATCTTAACCGGGGAACCCTCCACTTT	CASGDLNRGTLHF	TRBV12-5	few	NA	TRBJ1-6
TGTGCCAGCGGGACTAGCGGGAGAAACGAGCAGTACTTC	CASGTSGRNEQYF	TRBV7-8	NA	TRBD2	TRBJ2-7
TGTGCCAGCAGTTACATGCTAGCCAATGAGCAGTTCTTC	CASSYMLANEQFF	TRBV6-5	few	NA	TRBJ2-1
TGTGCCTGGAGTGTATGGGGGGGCTCTGGAAACACCATATATTTT	CAWSVWGGSGNTIYF	TRBV30	NA	NA	TRBJ1-3
TGTGCCAGCACGTCACTAGGGGACTCCCCCTACAATGAGCAGTTCTTC	CASTSLGDSPYNEQFF	TRBV5-6	NA	NA	TRBJ2-1
TGTGCCAGCAGCGTAGTTCACAGCAAGAAACTCGCAGATACGCAGTATTTT	CASSVVHSKKLADTQYF	TRBV9	NA	NA	TRBJ2-3
TGTGCCAGCAGCTTAGCGCTATTAGGAGGGACCCAGTACTTC	CASSLALLGGTQYF	TRBV7-9	NA	NA	TRBJ2-5
TGCGCCAGCAGCTTGGATGGGCACGGCTATGGCTACACCTTC	CASSLDGHGYGYTF	TRBV5-1	NA	NA	TRBJ1-2
TGTGCCAGCAGTTTATCCGCAGATACGCAGTATTTT	CASSLSADTQYF	TRBV27	NA	NA	TRBJ2-3
TGTGCCAGCAGTTTATTGGGCCCCACTGAAGCTTTCTTT	CASSLLGPTEAFF	TRBV28	NA	NA	TRBJ1-1
TGCGCCAGCAGCCAAGTGGACTCGACCTACAATGAGCAGTTCTTC	CASSQVDSTYNEQFF	TRBV4-3	NA	NA	TRBJ2-1
TGTGCCTGGAGGCGGACTAGCGGTAACACCGGGGAGCTGTTTTTT	CAWRRTSGNTGELFF	TRBV30	NA	TRBD2	TRBJ2-2
TGCGCCAGCAGCCCGGACAGGGCTAATGAGCAGTTCTTC	CASSPDRANEQFF	TRBV5-1	NA	TRBD1	TRBJ2-1
TGTGCCAGCAGCTCTAAGACTAGCGGGGTTTCACCCTTTAGCACAGATACGCAGTATTTT	CASSSKTSGVSPFSTDTQYF	TRBV7-6	NA	TRBD2	TRBJ2-3
TGTGCCAGCGGTTGGGCAGGCACTGAAGCTTTCTTT	CASGWAGTEAFF	TRBV5-6	few	NA	TRBJ1-1
TGTGCCAGCAGCCGTGGGGACAGCGGAAACACCATATATTTT	CASSRGDSGNTIYF	TRBV5-5	many	TRBD1	TRBJ1-3
TGTGCCAGTAGTCTGACAGGGTTTAGCACAGATACGCAGTATTTT	CASSLTGFSTDTQYF	TRBV19	NA	TRBD1	TRBJ2-3
TGTGCCAGCAGCTGGGACAGGGGGAATGGCTACACCTTC	CASSWDRGNGYTF	TRBV21-1	NA	NA	TRBJ1-2
TGCAGCGTTGATACCGGGACAGCCCAAGAGACCCAGTACTTC	CSVDTGTAQETQYF	TRBV29-1	NA	TRBD1	TRBJ2-5
TGCGCCAGCAGCTTGGGCGGGGGACCCTACGGGGAGCAGTTCTTC	CASSLGGGPYGEQFF	TRBV5-1	NA	TRBD2	TRBJ2-1
TGCGCCAGCAGCCAAGTCCCTAGCGGGGGGCTTAGCACAGATACGCAGTATTTT	CASSQVPSGGLSTDTQYF	TRBV4-1	NA	TRBD2	TRBJ2-3
TGCGCCAGCAGCCAAGCGGTCCACAGGCCCGATACGCAGTATTTT	CASSQAVHRPDTQYF	TRBV4-1	few	NA	TRBJ2-3
TGCGCCAGCAGCCAGGCCCCCGGGACAGGGGAATCCTCTGGAAACACCATATATTTT	CASSQAPGTGESSGNTIYF	TRBV4-1	once	TRBD1	TRBJ1-3